This TCR beta chain was profiled in a study of blood T cells in healthy people across ages. It was with a sample-barcoded 5' primer and a J-beta primer mix that a second PCR of roughly 7 to 12 cycles was run. TCRdb re-analysed the 5' RACE reads in MiXCR, keeping a single row per CDR3 protein. The sample has some 860,000 distinct CDR3 sequences, roughly three fifths seen once. The CDR3 totals 17 residues. Germline values: CDR1 LGHNA, CDR2 YSLEER. This clonotype was observed a handful of times. The chain has TRBV4-3 and TRBJ2-5; weak D call: TRBD1 (5 bases). The DNA matches TRBJ2-7 better at its end, which makes the J call doubtful. Source material: blood. The sequence came from a man in his forties or fifties in good health. The CDR3 DNA is TGCGCCAGCAGCCCTCAACTTATGGGCAGGGTACCCTACGAGCAGTACTTC. It yields the protein CASSPQLMGRVPYEQYF.